This is a list of T cell receptor beta chains from one sample in a study of read filtering for tumor transcriptome and immune sequencing. Each CDR3 protein is one row after TCRdb ran MiXCR on the reads. The table has tens of thousands of distinct CDR3 sequences, around a fifth seen once. Specimen: a population of CD138-negative cells sorted from bone marrow. The receptors here all came from a donor at least 40 years old with multiple myeloma. Each CDR3 is given with its conserved first and last residue. Each record gives: V gene, J gene, clone size, D gene, CDR3 DNA, CDR3 protein. The D gene is left open where the match is weak. Expanded clones get a size class; other rows say once, few or many, or leave the size out.

>TRBV29-1|TRBJ2-1|many|TRBD2
TGCAGCGTTGATAGCGGGAGGGCGATCAATGAGCAGTTCTTC
CSVDSGRAINEQFF
>TRBV2|TRBJ1-2|-|-
TGTGCCAGCAAAGGGGTCCGGGGCTACACCTTC
CASKGVRGYTF
>TRBV5-1|TRBJ1-2|-|-
TGCGCCAGCAGCCGCGGACAGACCTATGGCTACACCTTC
CASSRGQTYGYTF
>TRBV10-2|TRBJ2-7|many|TRBD2
TGCGCCAGCGCCTGGAATTTGCGGGAGGGAGGGCAGTACTTC
CASAWNLREGGQYF
>TRBV20-1|TRBJ1-1|many|-
TGCAGTGTTCCCAGTCCAGGGGTTACGAACACTGAAGCTTTCTTT
CSVPSPGVTNTEAFF
>TRBV20-1|TRBJ2-1|-|TRBD2
TGCAGTGCCCCTACTGGCGGGAGTTTCTGGGATGAGCAGTTCTTC
CSAPTGGSFWDEQFF
>TRBV5-1|TRBJ2-2|many|TRBD1
TGCGCCAGCAGCTTGGTTACAGGGGAAACCGGGGAGCTGTTTTTT
CASSLVTGETGELFF
>TRBV20-1|TRBJ2-1|-|-
TGCAGTGCTGGTGGTTCTGCCGGGCAGTTCTTC
CSAGGSAGQFF
>TRBV19|TRBJ2-7|many|-
TGTGCCAGTAGTATAGATTGGGCCTACGAGCAGTACTTC
CASSIDWAYEQYF
>TRBV19|TRBJ1-5|many|-
TGTGCCAGTACCAAAGGGCAGGGGCCGGGTCAGCCCCAGCATTTT
CASTKGQGPGQPQHF
>TRBV12-3/TRBV12-4|TRBJ2-7|many|-
TGTGCCAGCAGCCCCCGAACTCAAACAAGCTACGAGCAGTACTTC
CASSPRTQTSYEQYF
>TRBV27|TRBJ2-1|many|-
TGTGCCAGCAGTAAAGAGGGGGGCGAAGAATATGAGCAGTTCTTC
CASSKEGGEEYEQFF
>TRBV24-1|TRBJ2-5|many|-
TGTGCCACCAGTGATCGAGGGGACCAAGAGACCCAGTACTTC
CATSDRGDQETQYF
>TRBV24-1|TRBJ2-1|many|-
TGTGCCACCAGTGATTTAGGGGGACCAGGCAATGAGCAGTTCTTC
CATSDLGGPGNEQFF
>TRBV20-1|TRBJ2-1|many|-
TGCAGTGCTAGAGCGACGGGCCGCTACAATGAGCAGTTCTTC
CSARATGRYNEQFF
>TRBV5-1|TRBJ2-5|-|-
TGCGCCAGCAGCTTGACGGGCTTCAATGAGAGGGAGACCCAGTACTTC
CASSLTGFNERETQYF
>TRBV11-2|TRBJ2-1|many|-
TGTGCCAGCAGCTTAACCCCAGGGGCTCAGTTCTTC
CASSLTPGAQFF
>TRBV19|TRBJ2-1|many|-
TGTGCCAGTAGTAACCCTTGGACCGGTTTGTTGGAGCAGTTCTTC
CASSNPWTGLLEQFF
>TRBV20-1|TRBJ2-2|-|TRBD2
TGCAGTGCTAGAGATTGGGGGGGGGAGGCCGGGGAGCTGTTTTTT
CSARDWGGEAGELFF
>TRBV20-1|TRBJ2-7|many|-
TGCAGTGCTCCAGGCCCGGACTACGAGCAGTACTTC
CSAPGPDYEQYF
>TRBV29-1|TRBJ2-1|many|-
TGCAGCGTTGAAAGGGGGATGGATGAGCAGTTCTTC
CSVERGMDEQFF
>TRBV25-1|TRBJ1-5|many|-
TGTGCCAGCAGTGACGGGCACCTTGGAGGTCAGCCCCAGCATTTT
CASSDGHLGGQPQHF
>TRBV5-8|TRBJ1-5|many|TRBD1
TGTGCCAGCAGAGGACAGGGCTATCAGCCCCAGCATTTT
CASRGQGYQPQHF
>TRBV7-9|TRBJ1-1|many|-
TGTGCCAGCAGCTCGTCCATTGAAGCTTTCTTT
CASSSSIEAFF
>TRBV9|TRBJ2-1|many|-
TGTGCCAGCAGCGTAGACCCCGGCTGGAGGGCCCCCTACAATGAGCAGTTCTTC
CASSVDPGWRAPYNEQFF
>TRBV7-2|TRBJ1-5|many|-
TGTGCCAGCAGCTTAGCCAGGGGCGCTGGGCAGCCCCAGCATTTT
CASSLARGAGQPQHF
>TRBV4-2|TRBJ2-1|many|TRBD2
TGTGCCAGCAGCCAAGGCGGGAGGGGGAACTACAATGAGCAGTTCTTC
CASSQGGRGNYNEQFF
>TRBV11-2|TRBJ2-3|-|-
TGTGCCAGCAGCCGAAAGGCACCTAGCACAGATACGCAGTATTTT
CASSRKAPSTDTQYF
>TRBV5-1|TRBJ2-7|many|-
TGCGCCAGCAGCTTAATCCCTAGCCCTGACTACGAGCAGTACTTC
CASSLIPSPDYEQYF
>TRBV7-2|TRBJ2-7|many|-
TGTGCCAGCAGCCCCGGCTCTACGACGGGTTTAGAGCAGTACTTC
CASSPGSTTGLEQYF
>TRBV28|TRBJ2-1|medium-sized|-
TGTGCCAGCAGTCCCCACCTAGAGAGTGAGTTCTTC
CASSPHLESEFF
>TRBV29-1|TRBJ2-1|many|-
TGCAGCGTTGAATTTGGCGGGGCAATCTCCTACAATGAGCAGTTCTTC
CSVEFGGAISYNEQFF
>TRBV7-9|TRBJ2-7|-|TRBD2
TGTGCCAGCAGCTCTTCAGCGGGAGGGTCCTTCTCCTACGAGCAGTACTTC
CASSSSAGGSFSYEQYF
>TRBV12-3/TRBV12-4|TRBJ1-6|-|TRBD1
TGTGCCAGCAGAAGGGGACAGGGTCCTTCACCCCTCCACTTT
CASRRGQGPSPLHF
>TRBV30|TRBJ1-2|many|TRBD1
TGTGCCTGGAGTGTTCTGGGACAGTTCGGAGGCTACACCTTC
CAWSVLGQFGGYTF
>TRBV5-1|TRBJ2-2|-|-
TGCGCCAGCAGCTTGGACGGGGGCACCGGGGAGCTGTTTTTT
CASSLDGGTGELFF
>TRBV29-1|TRBJ2-5|many|-
TGCAGCGGGGCCCCCCGGTTAGGCGAGACCCAGTACTTC
CSGAPRLGETQYF
>TRBV28|TRBJ2-1|-|-
TGTGCCAGCCCCCCCCGTGGAGAACTCTACAATGAGCAGTTCTTC
CASPPRGELYNEQFF
>TRBV19|TRBJ1-5|few|-
TGTGCCAGTAGCCTCCCAGGGTTCAATCAGCCCCAGCATTTT
CASSLPGFNQPQHF
>TRBV14|TRBJ2-2|-|TRBD2
TGTGCCAGCAGCCCGTGGACTAGCGGGAGCGGCGCCGGGGAGCTGTTTTTT
CASSPWTSGSGAGELFF
>TRBV4-2|TRBJ2-1|many|-
TGTGCCAGCAGCCGCCCGGGACTTAACTCCTACAATGAGCAGTTCTTC
CASSRPGLNSYNEQFF
>TRBV28|TRBJ1-1|medium-sized|-
TGTGCCAGCACGGGACACTCGAACACTGAAGCTTTCTTT
CASTGHSNTEAFF
>TRBV2|TRBJ2-3|-|-
TGTGCCAGCAGTGTTACAGATACGCAGTATTTT
CASSVTDTQYF
>TRBV19|TRBJ2-2|many|TRBD1
TGTGCCAGTAGTACCCGGACAGGGTCGCTTCTAGGGGCCGGGGAGCTGTTTTTT
CASSTRTGSLLGAGELFF
>TRBV5-1|TRBJ2-1|many|-
TGCGCCAGCAGTAAGGCAGGGACTTCCTACAATGAGCAGTTCTTC
CASSKAGTSYNEQFF
>TRBV3-1|TRBJ2-6|-|-
TGTGCCAGCGGCCAAGAAGGGAGAGCTGGGGCCAACGTCCTGACTTTC
CASGQEGRAGANVLTF
>TRBV3-1|TRBJ2-3|many|-
TGTGCCAGCCCTGAAGCGAAGAATACGCAGTATTTT
CASPEAKNTQYF
>TRBV6-5|TRBJ2-6|many|-
TGTGCCAGCAGCCTCGACAGCGCTGGGGCCAACGTCCTGACTTTC
CASSLDSAGANVLTF
>TRBV5-5|TRBJ2-7|many|TRBD2
TGTGCCAGCAGCTACGGGACTAGCCCGGTCGAGCAGTACTTC
CASSYGTSPVEQYF